The source of this T cell receptor (beta chain) is a study of blood T cell repertoires in COVID-19. Participants spanned ages about 18 to 90 years and resided in around 25 US areas. Assay used: immunoSEQ multiplex PCR; TCRdb lists only in-frame clones, some missing. Found here are fewer than 250,000 clones, roughly 90% of them singletons; the top ten hold around 2.6%. Germline CDR1 is LNHDA and CDR2 is SQIVND (reference sequence). The ends were cut back, 10 bases at V and 2 bases at J, with 15 bases in the middle. The CDR3 runs 13 residues. This TCR derives from a woman younger than 45 with acute COVID-19. The gene calls are TRBV19 and TRBJ2-7, with D maybe TRBD1 (6 bases). The sequencing input was PBMCs or T cells enriched from blood (not recorded which). CDR3 region: CATRTAGAYEQYF. The CDR3 DNA follows: TGTGCCACCCGGACAGCCGGGGCCTACGAGCAGTACTTC.